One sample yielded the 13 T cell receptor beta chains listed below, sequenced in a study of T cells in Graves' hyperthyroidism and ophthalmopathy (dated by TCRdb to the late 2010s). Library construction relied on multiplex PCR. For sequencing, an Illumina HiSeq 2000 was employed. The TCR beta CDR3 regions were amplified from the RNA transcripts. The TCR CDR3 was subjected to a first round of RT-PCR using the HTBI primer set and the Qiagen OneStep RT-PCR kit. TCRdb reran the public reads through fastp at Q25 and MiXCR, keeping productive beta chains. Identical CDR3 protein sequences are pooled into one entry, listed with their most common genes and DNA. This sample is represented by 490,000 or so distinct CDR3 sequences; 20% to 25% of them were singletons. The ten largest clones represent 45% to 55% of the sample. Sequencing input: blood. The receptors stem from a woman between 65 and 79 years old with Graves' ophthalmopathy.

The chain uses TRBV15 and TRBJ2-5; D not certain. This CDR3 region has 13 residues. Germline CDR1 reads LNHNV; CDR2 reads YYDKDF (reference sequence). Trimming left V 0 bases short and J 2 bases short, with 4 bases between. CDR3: CATSRDQQETQYF. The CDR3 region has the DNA TGTGCCACCAGCAGAGATCAGCAAGAGACCCAGTACTTC.

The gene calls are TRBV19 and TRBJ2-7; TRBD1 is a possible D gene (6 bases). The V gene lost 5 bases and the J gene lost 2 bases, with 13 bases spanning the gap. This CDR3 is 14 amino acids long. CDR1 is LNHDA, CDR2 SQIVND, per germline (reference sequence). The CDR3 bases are TGTGCCAGTAGTGGGGGCAGTCCACCCTACGAGCAGTACTTC. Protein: CASSGGSPPYEQYF.

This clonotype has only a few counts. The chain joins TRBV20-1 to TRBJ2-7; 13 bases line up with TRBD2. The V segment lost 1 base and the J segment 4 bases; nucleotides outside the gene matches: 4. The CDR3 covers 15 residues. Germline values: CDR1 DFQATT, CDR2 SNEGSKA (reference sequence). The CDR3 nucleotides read TGCAGTGCTAGAGGTGGACTAGCGGGAGCTTACGAGCAGTACTTC. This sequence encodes CSARGGLAGAYEQYF.

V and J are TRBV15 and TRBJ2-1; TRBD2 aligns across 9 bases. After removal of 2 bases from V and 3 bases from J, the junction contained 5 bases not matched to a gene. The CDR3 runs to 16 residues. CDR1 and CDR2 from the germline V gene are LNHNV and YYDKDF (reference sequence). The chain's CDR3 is CATSRLGREGYNEQFF. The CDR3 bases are TGTGCCACCAGCAGACTGGGGCGGGAGGGCTACAATGAGCAGTTCTTC.

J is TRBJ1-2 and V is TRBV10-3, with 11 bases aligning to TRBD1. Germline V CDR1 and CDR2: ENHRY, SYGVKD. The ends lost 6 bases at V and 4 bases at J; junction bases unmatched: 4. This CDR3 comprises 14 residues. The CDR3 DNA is TGTGCCATCAGCGGGGACAGGGGGAGCTATGGCTACACCTTC. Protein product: CAISGDRGSYGYTF.

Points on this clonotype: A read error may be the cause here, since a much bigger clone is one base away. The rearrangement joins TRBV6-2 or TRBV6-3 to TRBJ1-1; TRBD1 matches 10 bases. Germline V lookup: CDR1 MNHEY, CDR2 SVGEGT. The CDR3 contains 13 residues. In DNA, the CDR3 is TGTGCCAGCACCAAGACAGGGGGCACTGAAGCTTCCTTT. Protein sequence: CASTKTGGTEASF.

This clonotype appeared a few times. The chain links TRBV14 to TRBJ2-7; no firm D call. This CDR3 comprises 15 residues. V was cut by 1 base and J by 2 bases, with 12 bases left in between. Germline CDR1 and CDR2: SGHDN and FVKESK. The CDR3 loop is CASSQGRFGTYEQYF. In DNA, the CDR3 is TGTGCCAGCAGCCAAGGACGGTTTGGGACCTACGAGCAGTACTTC. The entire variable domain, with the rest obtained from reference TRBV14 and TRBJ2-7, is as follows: EAGVTQFPSHSVIEKGQTVTLRCDPISGHDNLYWYRRVMGKEIKFLLHFVKESKQDESGMPNNRFLAERTGGTYSTLKVQPAELEDSGVYFCASSQGRFGTYEQYFGPGTRLTVT.

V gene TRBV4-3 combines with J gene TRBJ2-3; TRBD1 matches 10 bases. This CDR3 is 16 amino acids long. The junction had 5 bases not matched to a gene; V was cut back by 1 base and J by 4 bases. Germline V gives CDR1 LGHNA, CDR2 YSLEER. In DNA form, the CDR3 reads TGCGCCAGCAGCCAAGGGGGACAGGGGCGAGCAGATACGCAGTATTTT. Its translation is CASSQGGQGRADTQYF.

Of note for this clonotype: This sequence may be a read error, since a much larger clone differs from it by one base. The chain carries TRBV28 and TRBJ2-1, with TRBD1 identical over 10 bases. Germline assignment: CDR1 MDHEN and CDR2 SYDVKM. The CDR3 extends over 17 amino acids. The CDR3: CASSPRQGAPLINEQSF. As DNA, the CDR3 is TGTGCCAGCAGTCCCCGACAGGGGGCACCTCTGATCAATGAGCAGTCCTTC.

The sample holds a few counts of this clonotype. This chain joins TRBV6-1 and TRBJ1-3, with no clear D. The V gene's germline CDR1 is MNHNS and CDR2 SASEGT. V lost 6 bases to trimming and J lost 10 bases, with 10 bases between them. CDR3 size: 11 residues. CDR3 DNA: TGTGCCAGCAGGGTGGTCGGTACCATATATTTT. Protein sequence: CASRVVGTIYF.

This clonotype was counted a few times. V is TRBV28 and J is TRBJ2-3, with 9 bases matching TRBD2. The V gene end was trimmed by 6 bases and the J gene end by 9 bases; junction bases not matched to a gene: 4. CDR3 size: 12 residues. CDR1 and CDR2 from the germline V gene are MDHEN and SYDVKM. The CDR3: CASRGSGRTQYF. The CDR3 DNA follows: TGTGCCAGCAGGGGTAGCGGGAGAACGCAGTATTTT.

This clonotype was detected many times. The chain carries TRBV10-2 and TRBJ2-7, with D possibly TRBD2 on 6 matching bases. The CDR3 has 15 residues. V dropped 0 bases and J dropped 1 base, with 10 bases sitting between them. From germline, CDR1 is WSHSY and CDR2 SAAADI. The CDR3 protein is CASSESNRGSYEQYF. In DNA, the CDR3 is TGCGCCAGCAGTGAGTCGAATCGGGGGTCCTACGAGCAGTACTTC.

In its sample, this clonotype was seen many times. CDR3 nucleotides: TGTGCCAGCAGTTTTGGGGGACAGGGGCCAGACAATGAGCAGTTCTTC. The encoded protein is CASSFGGQGPDNEQFF. The chain uses TRBV28 and TRBJ2-1; 10 nucleotides agree with TRBD1. Unmatched junction bases numbered 7, after V lost 3 bases and J lost 5 bases. CDR1 and CDR2 (germline): MDHEN, SYDVKM. This CDR3 is 16 amino acids long.